The clone carrying this T cell receptor beta chain occurred a few times. Antigen: not known. Trimming took 4 bases from V and 7 from J, leaving 10 bases between them. The CDR3 is 11 residues long. From germline, CDR1 is SQVTM and CDR2 ANQGSEA. These data come from a study of blood T cells in healthy people across ages. The study's findings and limits: Those diversity estimates obtained from one million T cells were thought to be underestimates. As naive T cell percentage varied, TCR beta diversity correlated strongly with it.

Through a sample-barcoded 5' primer and a J-beta primer mix, a second PCR was run for roughly 7 to 11 cycles. MiXCR, applied by TCRdb to the 5' RACE reads, yields one record per CDR3 protein. The table has hundreds of thousands of distinct CDR3 sequences, around half seen once. Sequenced sample: blood. The chain links TRBV29-1 to TRBJ1-1; D not certain. The source is an older woman in good health. CDR3 DNA sequence: TGCAGCGTTGTTGGACTTCGTGAAGCTTTCTTT. It translates to CSVVGLREAFF.